This T cell receptor (beta chain) was captured in a study of cytomegalovirus exposure and HLA in healthy donors. Study-level results: The presence/absence work took it that sequencing depth was about the same across donors.

As for this clone: As yet, its antigen is unknown.

Unrecorded immune exposure was likely among donors, who were nominally healthy when sampled. The V gene's germline CDR1 is MNHEY and CDR2 SMNVEV (reference sequence). V gave up 2 bases and J gave up 5 bases; unmatched junction bases: 11. The CDR3 runs to 16 residues. The primer mix had 60 Vbeta and 13 Jbeta primers. Assay used: immunoSEQ multiplex PCR; TCRdb lists only in-frame clones, some missing. The sample holds around 160,000 clones, around four fifths seen once. The rearrangement links TRBV27 to TRBJ2-7; 8 bases match TRBD1. The source is a man between 18 and 35 years old in good health and CMV-seropositive. The sample taken for sequencing was PBMCs. The CDR3 loop is CASSLSFEQGGHEQYF. CDR3 DNA sequence: TGTGCCAGCAGTTTAAGCTTTGAACAGGGGGGCCACGAGCAGTACTTC.